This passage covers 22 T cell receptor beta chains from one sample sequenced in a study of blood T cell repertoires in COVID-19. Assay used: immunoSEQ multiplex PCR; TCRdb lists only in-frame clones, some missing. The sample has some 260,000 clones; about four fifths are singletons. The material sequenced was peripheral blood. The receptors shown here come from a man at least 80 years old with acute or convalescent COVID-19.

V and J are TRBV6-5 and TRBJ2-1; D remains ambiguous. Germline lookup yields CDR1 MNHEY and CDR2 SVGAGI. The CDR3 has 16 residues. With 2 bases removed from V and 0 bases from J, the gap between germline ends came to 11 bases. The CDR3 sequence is CASSYAWSYSYNEQFF. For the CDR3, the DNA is TGTGCCAGCAGTTACGCCTGGAGTTACTCCTACAATGAGCAGTTCTTC.

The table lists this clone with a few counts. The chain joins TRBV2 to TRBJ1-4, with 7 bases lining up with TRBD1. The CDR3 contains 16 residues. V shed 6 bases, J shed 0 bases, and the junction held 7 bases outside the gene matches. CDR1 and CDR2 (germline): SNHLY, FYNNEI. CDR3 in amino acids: CASRTGALATNEKLFF. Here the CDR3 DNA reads TGTGCCAGCAGAACAGGGGCACTTGCAACTAATGAAAAACTGTTTTTT.

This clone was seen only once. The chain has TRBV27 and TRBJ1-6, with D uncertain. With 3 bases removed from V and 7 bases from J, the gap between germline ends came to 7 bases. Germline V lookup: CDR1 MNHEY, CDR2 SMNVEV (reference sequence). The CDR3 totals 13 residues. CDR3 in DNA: TGTGCCAGCAGTTTCTGGCAGAATTCACCCCTCCACTTT. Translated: CASSFWQNSPLHF.

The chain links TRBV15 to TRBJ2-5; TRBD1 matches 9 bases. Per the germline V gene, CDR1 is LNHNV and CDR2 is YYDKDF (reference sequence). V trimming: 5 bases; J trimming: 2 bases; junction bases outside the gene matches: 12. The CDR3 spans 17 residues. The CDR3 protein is CATSPWVGQGRQETQYF. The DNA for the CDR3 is TGTGCCACCAGCCCCTGGGTGGGACAGGGAAGGCAAGAGACCCAGTACTTC.

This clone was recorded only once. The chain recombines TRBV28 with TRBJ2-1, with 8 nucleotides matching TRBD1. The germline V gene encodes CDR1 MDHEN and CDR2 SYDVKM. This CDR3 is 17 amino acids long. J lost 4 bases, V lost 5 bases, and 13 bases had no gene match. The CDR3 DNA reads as TGTGCCAGCAGTATCCATCGGACAGGGACCCATTACAATGAGCAGTTCTTC. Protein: CASSIHRTGTHYNEQFF.

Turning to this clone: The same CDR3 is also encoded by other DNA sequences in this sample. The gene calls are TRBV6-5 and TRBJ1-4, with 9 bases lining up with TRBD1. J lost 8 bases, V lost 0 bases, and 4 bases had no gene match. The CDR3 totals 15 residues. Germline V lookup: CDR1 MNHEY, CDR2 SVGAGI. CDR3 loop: CASSYSNRGREKLFF. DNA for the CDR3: TGTGCCAGCAGTTACTCGAACAGGGGGCGCGAAAAACTGTTTTTT.

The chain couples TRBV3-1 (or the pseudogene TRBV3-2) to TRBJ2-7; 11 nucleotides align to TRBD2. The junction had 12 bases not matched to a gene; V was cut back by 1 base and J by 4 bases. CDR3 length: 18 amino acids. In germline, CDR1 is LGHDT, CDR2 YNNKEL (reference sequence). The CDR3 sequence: CASSQGGGSGRAGYEQYF. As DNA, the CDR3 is TGTGCCAGCAGCCAAGGGGGAGGTAGCGGGAGGGCCGGATACGAGCAGTACTTC.

The CDR3 loop reads CATSTGAGNTIYF. The CDR3 DNA sequence: TGTGCCACATCGACAGGGGCTGGAAACACCATATATTTT. The rearrangement uses TRBV6-6 and TRBJ1-3; 8 positions match TRBD1. The trim removed 10 bases at V and 2 bases at J, leaving 4 bases unmatched. The CDR3 is 13 amino acids. Per the germline V gene, CDR1 is MNHNY and CDR2 is SVGAGI (reference sequence).

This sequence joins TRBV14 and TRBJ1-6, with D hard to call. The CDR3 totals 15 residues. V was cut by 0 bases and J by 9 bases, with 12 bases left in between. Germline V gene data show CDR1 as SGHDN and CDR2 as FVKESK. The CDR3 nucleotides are TGTGCCAGCAGCCAAGATGGGTCGGGGATTTCACCCCTCCACTTT. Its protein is CASSQDGSGISPLHF.

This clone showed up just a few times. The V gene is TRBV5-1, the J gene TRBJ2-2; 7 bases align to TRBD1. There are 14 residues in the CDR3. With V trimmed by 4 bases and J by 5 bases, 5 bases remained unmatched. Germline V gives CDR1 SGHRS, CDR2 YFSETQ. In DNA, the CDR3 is TGCGCCAGCAGCGGGACAGTTCGGACCGGGGAGCTGTTTTTT. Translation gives CASSGTVRTGELFF.

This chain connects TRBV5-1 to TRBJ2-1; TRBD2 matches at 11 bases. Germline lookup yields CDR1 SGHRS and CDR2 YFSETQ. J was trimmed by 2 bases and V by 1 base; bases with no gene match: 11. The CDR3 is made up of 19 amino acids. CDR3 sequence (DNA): TGCGCCAGCAGCTTGAGGACTAGGCGACTAGCGGGGCCCTACAATGAGCAGTTCTTC. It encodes CASSLRTRRLAGPYNEQFF.

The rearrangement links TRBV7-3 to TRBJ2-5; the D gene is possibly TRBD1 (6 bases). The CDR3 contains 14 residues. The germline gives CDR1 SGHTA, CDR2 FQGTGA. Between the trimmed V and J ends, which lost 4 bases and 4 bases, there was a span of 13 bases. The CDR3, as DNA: TGTGCCAGCAGCTCGACGGTAGGGGGAGAGACCCAGTACTTC. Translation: CASSSTVGGETQYF.

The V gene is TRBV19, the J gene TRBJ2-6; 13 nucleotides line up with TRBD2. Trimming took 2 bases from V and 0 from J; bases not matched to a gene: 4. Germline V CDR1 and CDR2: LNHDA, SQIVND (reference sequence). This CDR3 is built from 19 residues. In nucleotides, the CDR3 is TGTGCCAGTAGTATAACTAGCGGGGGGGCCGGCTCTGGGGCCAACGTCCTGACTTTC. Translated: CASSITSGGAGSGANVLTF.

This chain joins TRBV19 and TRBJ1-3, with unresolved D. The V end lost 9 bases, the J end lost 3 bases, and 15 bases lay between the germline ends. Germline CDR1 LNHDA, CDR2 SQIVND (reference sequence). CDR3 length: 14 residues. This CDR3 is CARNHTGSGNTIYF. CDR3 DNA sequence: TGTGCCAGAAACCATACCGGGAGTGGAAACACCATATATTTT.

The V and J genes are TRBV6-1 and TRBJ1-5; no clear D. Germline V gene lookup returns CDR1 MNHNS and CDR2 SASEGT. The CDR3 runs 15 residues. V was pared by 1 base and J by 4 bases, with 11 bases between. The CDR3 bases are TGTGCCAGCAGTGAAGGTGGAGGAGGGAATCAGCCCCAGCATTTT. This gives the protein CASSEGGGGNQPQHF.

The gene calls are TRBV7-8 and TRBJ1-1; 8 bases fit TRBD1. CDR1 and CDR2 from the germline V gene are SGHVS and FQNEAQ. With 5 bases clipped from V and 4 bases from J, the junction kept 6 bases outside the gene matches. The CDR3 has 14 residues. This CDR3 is CASSRNTGGTEAFF. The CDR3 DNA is TGTGCCAGCAGCAGAAACACAGGGGGCACTGAAGCTTTCTTT. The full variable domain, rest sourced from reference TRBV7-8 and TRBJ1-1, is GAGVSQSPRYKVAKRGQDVALRCDPISGHVSLFWYQQALGQGPEFLTYFQNEAQLDKSGLPSDRFFAERPEGSVSTLKIQRTQQEDSAVYLCASSRNTGGTEAFFGQGTRLTVV.

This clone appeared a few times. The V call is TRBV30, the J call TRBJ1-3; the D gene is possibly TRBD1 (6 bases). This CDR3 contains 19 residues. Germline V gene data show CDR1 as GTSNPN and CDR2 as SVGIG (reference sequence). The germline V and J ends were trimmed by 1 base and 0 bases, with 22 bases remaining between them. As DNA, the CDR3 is TGTGCCTGGAGTGCTAGAACCGGGACATCCTATCGCTCTGGAAACACCATATATTTT. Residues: CAWSARTGTSYRSGNTIYF.

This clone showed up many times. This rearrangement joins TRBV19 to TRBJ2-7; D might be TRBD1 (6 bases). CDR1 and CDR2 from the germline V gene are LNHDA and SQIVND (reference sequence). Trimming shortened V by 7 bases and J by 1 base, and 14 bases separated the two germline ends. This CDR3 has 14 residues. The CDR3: CASKRQAFSYEQYF. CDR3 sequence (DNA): TGTGCCAGTAAGAGACAGGCGTTTTCCTACGAGCAGTACTTC.

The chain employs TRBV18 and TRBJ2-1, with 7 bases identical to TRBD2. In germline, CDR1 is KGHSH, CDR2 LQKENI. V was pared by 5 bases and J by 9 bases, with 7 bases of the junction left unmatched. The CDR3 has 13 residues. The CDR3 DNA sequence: TGTGCCAGCTCAAGAACTGGCGGGGGTGAGCAGTTCTTC. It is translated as CASSRTGGGEQFF. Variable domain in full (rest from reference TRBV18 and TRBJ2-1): NAGVMQNPRHLVRRRGQEARLRCSPMKGHSHVYWYRQLPEEGLKFMVYLQKENIIDESGMPKERFSAEFPKEGPSILRIQQVVRGDSAAYFCASSRTGGGEQFFGPGTRLTVL.

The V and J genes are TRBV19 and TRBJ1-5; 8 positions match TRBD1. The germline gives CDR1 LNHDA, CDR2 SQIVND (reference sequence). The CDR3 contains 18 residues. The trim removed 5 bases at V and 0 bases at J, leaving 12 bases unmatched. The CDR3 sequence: CASSEETGADYSNQPQHF. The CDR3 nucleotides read TGTGCCAGTAGTGAGGAGACAGGGGCCGATTATAGCAATCAGCCCCAGCATTTT.

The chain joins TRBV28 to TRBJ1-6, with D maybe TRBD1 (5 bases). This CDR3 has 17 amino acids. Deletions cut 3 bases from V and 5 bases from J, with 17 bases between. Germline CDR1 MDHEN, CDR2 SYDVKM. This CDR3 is CASSFPDLWGDNSPLHF. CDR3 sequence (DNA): TGTGCCAGCAGTTTTCCGGACCTATGGGGCGATAATTCACCCCTCCACTTT.

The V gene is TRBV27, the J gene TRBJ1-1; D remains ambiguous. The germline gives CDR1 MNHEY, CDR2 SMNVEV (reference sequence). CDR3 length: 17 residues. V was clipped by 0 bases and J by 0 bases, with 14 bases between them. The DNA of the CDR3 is TGTGCCAGCAGTTTATCCCCAGGTTTCCCAATGAACACTGAAGCTTTCTTT. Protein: CASSLSPGFPMNTEAFF.